The rows below give T cell receptor beta chains drawn from one sample of a study of blood T cell repertoires in COVID-19. Libraries were prepared by immunoSEQ multiplex PCR; TCRdb keeps only in-frame clonotypes and omits some of them. The sample shows about 80,000 clones, around 79% of them seen only once. The sequenced material came from peripheral blood. The receptor set was obtained from a man older than 75 with acute or convalescent COVID-19. Both conserved end residues are part of each CDR3. Fields, in order: D gene, V gene, CDR3 protein. The D gene is left open where the match is weak.

>.|TRBV5-4
CASSFRGTETQYF
>.|TRBV20-1
CSASPDRSTGGTQYF
>.|TRBV15
CATSRAGHLQETQYF
>.|TRBV20-1
CSASESGLRYEQYF
>.|TRBV3-1/TRBV3-2
CASSQVLVPNTEAFF
>TRBD1|TRBV3-1/TRBV3-2
CASSQDLIGGAGELFF
>.|TRBV4-1
CASSQEAGQGGRQPQHF
>TRBD2|TRBV4-2
CASSQDRASGGPDTQYF
>.|TRBV7-9
CASNLDDRINTEAFF
>.|TRBV5-1
CASSLGGRITDTQYF